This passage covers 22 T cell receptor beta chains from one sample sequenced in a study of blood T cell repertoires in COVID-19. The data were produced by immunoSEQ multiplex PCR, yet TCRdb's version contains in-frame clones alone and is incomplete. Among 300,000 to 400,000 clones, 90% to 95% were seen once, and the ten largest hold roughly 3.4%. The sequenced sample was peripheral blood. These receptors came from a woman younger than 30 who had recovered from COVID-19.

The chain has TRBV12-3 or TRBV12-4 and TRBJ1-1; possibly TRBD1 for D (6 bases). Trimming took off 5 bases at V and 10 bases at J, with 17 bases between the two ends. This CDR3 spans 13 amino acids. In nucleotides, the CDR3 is TGTGCCAGCAGTCTGCGTCAGGGGTTCGGAGCTTTCTTT. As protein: CASSLRQGFGAFF.

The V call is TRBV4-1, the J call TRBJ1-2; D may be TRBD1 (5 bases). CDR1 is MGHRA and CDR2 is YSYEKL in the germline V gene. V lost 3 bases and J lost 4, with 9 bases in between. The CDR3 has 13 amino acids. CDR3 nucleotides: TGCGCCAGCAGCCAGTCCCAGGGCTATGGCTACACCTTC. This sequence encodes CASSQSQGYGYTF.

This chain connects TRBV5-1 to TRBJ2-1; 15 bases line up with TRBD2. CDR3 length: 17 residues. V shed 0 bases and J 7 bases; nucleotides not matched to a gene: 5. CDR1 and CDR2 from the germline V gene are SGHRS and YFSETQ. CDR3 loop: CASSLDGLAGGLNEQFF. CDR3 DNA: TGCGCCAGCAGCTTGGATGGACTAGCGGGAGGGCTGAATGAGCAGTTCTTC.

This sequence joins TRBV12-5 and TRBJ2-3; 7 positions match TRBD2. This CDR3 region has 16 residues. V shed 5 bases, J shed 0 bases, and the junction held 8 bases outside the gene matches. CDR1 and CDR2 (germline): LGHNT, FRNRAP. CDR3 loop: CASGAGGERSTDTQYF. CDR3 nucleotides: TGTGCTAGTGGTGCTGGGGGGGAGCGGAGCACAGATACGCAGTATTTT. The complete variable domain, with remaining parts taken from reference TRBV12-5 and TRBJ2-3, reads DARVTQTPRHKVTEMGQEVTMRCQPILGHNTVFWYRQTMMQGLELLAYFRNRAPLDDSGMPKDRFSAEMPDATLATLKIQPSEPRDSAVYFCASGAGGERSTDTQYFGPGTRLTVL.

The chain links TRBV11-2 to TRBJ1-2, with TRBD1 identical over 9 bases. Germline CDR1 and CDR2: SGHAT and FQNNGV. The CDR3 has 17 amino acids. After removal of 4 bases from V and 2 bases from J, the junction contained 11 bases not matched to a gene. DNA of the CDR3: TGTGCCAGCAGCTCCAACAGGGGGCGCCGACGAAACTATGGCTACACCTTC. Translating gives CASSSNRGRRRNYGYTF.

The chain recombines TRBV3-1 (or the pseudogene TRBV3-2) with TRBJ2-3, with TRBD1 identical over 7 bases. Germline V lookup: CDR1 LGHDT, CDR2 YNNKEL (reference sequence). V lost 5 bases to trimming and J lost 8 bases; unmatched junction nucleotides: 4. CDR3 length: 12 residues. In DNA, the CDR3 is TGTGCCAGCAGCAGAGGGGGCGGTACGCAGTATTTT. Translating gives CASSRGGGTQYF.

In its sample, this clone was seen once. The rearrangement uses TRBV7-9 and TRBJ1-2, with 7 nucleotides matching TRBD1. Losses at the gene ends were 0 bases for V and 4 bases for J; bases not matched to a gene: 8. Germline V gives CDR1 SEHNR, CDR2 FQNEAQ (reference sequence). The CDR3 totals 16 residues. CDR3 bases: TGTGCCAGCAGCTTAGCCGCGACAGGGCTGGGCTATGGCTACACCTTC. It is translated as CASSLAATGLGYGYTF.

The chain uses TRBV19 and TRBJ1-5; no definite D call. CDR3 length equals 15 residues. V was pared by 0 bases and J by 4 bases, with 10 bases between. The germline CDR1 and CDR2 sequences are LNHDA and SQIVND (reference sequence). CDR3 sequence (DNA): TGTGCCAGTAGTATAGATCCAACAATAAATCAGCCCCAGCATTTT. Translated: CASSIDPTINQPQHF.

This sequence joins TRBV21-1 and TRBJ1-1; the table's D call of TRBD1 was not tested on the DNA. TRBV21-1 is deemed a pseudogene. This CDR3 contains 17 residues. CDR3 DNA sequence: TGTGCCAGCAGCAAACCGGGACAGGGGTTCCGGTGCACTGAAGCTTTCTTT. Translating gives CASSKPGQGFRCTEAFF.

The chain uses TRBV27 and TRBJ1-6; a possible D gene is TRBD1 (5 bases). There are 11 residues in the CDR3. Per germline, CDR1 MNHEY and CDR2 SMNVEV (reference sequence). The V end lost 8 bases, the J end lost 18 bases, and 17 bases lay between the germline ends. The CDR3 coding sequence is TGTGCCAGCTCCTGCCGACAGCCGGACCACTTT. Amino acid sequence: CASSCRQPDHF.

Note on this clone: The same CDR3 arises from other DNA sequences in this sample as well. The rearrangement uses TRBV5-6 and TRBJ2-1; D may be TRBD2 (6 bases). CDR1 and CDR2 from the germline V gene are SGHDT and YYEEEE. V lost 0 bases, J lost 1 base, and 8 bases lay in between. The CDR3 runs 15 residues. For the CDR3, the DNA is TGTGCCAGCAGCTTGGGCGGGATATCCTACAATGAGCAGTTCTTC. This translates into CASSLGGISYNEQFF.

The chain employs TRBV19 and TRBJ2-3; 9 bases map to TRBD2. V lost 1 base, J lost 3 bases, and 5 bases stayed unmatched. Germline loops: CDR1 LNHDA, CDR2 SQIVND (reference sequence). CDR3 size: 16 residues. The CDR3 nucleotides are TGTGCCAGTAGTATAGGGGCGGGAGGGACGACAGATACGCAGTATTTT. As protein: CASSIGAGGTTDTQYF.

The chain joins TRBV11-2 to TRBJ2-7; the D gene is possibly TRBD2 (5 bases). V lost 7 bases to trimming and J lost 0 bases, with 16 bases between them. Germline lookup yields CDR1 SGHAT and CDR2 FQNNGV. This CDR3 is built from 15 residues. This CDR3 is CASTPHAGPSYEQYV. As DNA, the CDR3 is TGTGCCAGCACCCCTCATGCGGGCCCCTCCTACGAGCAGTACGTC.

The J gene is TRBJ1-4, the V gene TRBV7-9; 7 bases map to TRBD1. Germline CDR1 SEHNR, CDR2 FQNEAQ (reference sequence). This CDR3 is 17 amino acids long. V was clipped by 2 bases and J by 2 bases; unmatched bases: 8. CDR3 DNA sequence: TGTGCCAGCAGCTTATGGACAGGAAGTTGGACTAATGAAAAACTGTTTTTT. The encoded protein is CASSLWTGSWTNEKLFF.

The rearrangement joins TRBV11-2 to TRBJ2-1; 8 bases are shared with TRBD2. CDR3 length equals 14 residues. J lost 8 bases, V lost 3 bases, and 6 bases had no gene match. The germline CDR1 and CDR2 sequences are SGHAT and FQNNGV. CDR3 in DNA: TGTGCCAGCAGCTTTGGGACTAGTCTTTATGAGCAGTTCTTC. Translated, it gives CASSFGTSLYEQFF.

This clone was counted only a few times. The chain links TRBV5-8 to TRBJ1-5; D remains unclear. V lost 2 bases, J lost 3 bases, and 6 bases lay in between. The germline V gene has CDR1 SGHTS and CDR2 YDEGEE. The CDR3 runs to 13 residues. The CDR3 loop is CASSFGYNQPQHF. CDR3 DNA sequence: TGTGCCAGCAGCTTCGGGTACAATCAGCCCCAGCATTTT.

For the CDR3, the DNA is TGTGCCAGCAGCTTAGGACACTTGGTCCAAGAGACCCAGTACTTC. It specifies CASSLGHLVQETQYF. This chain joins TRBV7-2 and TRBJ2-5; no clear D gene. Germline-derived CDR1 and CDR2 are SGHTA and FQGNSA. V gave up 1 base and J gave up 1 base, with 10 bases separating them. The CDR3 runs 15 residues. Filled out from reference TRBV7-2 and TRBJ2-5, the complete variable domain reads GAGVSQSPSNKVTEKGKDVELRCDPISGHTALYWYRQSLGQGLEFLIYFQGNSAPDKSGLPSDRFSAERTGGSVSTLTIQRTQQEDSAVYLCASSLGHLVQETQYFGPGTRLLVL.

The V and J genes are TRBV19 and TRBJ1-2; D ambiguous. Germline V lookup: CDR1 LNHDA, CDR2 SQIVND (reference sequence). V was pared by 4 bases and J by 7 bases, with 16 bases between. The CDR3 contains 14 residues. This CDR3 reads CASSTSGRVLGYTF. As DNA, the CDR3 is TGTGCCAGTAGTACCTCCGGGAGGGTCCTTGGCTACACCTTC.

The CDR3 sequence: CAWSGQGDEQFF. The CDR3 DNA is TGTGCCTGGAGTGGGCAGGGTGATGAGCAGTTCTTC. The rearrangement joins TRBV30 to TRBJ2-1; possibly TRBD1 for D (5 bases). V lost 1 base to trimming and J lost 8 bases, with 9 bases between them. Per germline, CDR1 GTSNPN and CDR2 SVGIG (reference sequence). This CDR3 contains 12 residues.

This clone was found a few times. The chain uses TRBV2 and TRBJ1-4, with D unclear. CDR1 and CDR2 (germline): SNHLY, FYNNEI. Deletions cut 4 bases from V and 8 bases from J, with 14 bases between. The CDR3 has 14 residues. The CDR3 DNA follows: TGTGCCAGCAGTGGAAGGGAGACGGCGGAAAAACTGTTTTTT. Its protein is CASSGRETAEKLFF. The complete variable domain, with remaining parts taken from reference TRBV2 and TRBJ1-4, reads EPEVTQTPSHQVTQMGQEVILRCVPISNHLYFYWYRQILGQKVEFLVSFYNNEISEKSEIFDDQFSVERPDGSNFTLKIRSTKLEDSAMYFCASSGRETAEKLFFGSGTQLSVL.

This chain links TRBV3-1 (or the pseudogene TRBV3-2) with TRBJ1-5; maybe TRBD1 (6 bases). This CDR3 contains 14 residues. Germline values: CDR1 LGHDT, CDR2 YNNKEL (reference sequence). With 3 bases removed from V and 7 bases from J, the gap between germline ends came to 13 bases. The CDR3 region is CASSQGAPRQPQHF. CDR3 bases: TGTGCCAGCAGCCAGGGGGCCCCCCGGCAGCCCCAGCATTTT.

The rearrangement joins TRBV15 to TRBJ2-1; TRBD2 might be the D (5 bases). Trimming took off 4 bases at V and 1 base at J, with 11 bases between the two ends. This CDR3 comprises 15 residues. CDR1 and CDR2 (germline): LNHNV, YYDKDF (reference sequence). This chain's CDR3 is CATSNQRASYNEQFF. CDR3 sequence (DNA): TGTGCCACCAGCAATCAGAGGGCATCCTACAATGAGCAGTTCTTC.